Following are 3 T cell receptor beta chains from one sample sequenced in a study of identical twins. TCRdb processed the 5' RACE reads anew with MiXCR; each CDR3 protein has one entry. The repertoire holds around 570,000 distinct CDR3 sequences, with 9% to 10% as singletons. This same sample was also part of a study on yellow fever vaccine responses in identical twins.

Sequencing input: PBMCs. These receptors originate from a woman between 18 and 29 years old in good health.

The CDR3 loop reads CASSLGQRGGGAQHF. In DNA form, the CDR3 reads TGTGCCAGCAGCCTGGGACAGAGGGGCGGTGGGGCCCAGCATTTT. The genes are TRBV7-9 and TRBJ1-5; 7 bases map to TRBD1. The CDR3 consists of 15 residues. CDR1 is SEHNR, CDR2 FQNEAQ, per germline (reference sequence). V was pared by 5 bases and J by 11 bases, with 15 bases of the junction left unmatched.

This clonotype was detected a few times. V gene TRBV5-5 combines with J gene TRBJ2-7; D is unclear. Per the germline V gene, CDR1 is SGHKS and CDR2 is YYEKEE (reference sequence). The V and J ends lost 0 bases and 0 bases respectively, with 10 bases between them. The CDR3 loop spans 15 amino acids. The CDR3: CASSLDSSLSYEQYF. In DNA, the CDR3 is TGTGCCAGCAGCTTGGACTCCTCGCTCTCCTACGAGCAGTACTTC.

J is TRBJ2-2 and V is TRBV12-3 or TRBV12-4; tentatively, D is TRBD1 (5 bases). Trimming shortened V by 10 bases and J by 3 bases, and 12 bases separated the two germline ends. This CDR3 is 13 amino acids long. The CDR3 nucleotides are TGTGCCACCTTAAAGGGGTACACCGGGGAGCTGTTTTTT. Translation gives CATLKGYTGELFF.